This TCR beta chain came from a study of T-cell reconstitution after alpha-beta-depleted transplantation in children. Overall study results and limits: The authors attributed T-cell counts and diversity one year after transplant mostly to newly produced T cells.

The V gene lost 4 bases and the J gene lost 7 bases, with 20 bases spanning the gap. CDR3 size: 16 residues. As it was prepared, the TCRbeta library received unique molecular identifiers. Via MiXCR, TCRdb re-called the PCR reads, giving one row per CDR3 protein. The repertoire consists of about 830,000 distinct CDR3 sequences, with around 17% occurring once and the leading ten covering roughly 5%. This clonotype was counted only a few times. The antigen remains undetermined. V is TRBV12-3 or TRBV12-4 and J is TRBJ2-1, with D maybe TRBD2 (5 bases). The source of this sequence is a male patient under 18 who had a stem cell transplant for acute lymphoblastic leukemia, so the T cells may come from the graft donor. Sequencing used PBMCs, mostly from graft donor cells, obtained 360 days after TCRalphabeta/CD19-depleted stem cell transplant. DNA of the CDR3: TGTGCCAGCAGTTCCGCCCCCTCCGCGGGCAGTAATGAGCAGTTCTTC. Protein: CASSSAPSAGSNEQFF.